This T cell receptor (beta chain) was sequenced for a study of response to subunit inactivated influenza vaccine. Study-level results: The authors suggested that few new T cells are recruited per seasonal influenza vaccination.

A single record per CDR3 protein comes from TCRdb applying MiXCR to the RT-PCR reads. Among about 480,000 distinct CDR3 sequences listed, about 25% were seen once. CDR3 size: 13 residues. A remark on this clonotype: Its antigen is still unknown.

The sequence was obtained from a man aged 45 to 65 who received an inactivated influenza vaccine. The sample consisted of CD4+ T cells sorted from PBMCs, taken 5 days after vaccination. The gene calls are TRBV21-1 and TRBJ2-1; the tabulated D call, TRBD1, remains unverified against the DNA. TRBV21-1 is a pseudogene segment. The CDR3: CASSKVAPREQFF. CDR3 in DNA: TGTGCCAGCAGCAAAGTGGCCCCGCGTGAGCAGTTCTTC.